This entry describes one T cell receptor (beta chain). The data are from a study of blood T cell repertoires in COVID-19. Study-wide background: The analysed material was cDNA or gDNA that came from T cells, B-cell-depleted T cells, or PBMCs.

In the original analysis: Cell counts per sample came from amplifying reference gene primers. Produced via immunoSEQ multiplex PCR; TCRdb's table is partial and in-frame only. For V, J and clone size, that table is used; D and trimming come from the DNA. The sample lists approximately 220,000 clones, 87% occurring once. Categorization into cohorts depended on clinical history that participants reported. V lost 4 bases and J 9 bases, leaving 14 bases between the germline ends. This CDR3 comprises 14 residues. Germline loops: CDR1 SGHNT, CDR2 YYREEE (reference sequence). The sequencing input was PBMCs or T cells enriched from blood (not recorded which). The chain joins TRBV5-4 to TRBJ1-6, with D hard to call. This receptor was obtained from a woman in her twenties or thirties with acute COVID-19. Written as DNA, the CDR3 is TGTGCCAGCAGCGCGCCGGAGGAGCGTTCACCCCTCCACTTT. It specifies CASSAPEERSPLHF.